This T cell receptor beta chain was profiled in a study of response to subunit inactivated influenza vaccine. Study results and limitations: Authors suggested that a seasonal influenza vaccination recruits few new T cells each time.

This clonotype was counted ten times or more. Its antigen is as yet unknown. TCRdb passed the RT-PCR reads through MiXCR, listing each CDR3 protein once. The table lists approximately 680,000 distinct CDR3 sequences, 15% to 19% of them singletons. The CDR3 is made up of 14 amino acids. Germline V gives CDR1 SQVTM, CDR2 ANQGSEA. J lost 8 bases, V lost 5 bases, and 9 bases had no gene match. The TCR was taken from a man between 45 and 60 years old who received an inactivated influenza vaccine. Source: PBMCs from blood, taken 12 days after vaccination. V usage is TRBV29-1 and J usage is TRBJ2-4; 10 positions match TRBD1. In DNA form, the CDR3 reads TGCAGCGTTTGTCCCCCCGGGACAGGGGACATTCAGTACTTC. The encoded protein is CSVCPPGTGDIQYF.